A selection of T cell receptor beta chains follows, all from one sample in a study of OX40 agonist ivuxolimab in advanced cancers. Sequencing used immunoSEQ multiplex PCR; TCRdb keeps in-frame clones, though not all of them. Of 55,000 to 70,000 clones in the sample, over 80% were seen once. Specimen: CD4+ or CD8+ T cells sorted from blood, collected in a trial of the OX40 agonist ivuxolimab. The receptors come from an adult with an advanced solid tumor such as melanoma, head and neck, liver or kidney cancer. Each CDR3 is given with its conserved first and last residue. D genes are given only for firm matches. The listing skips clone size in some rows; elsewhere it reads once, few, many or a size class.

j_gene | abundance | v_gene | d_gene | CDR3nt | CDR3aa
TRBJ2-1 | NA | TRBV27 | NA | TGTGCCAGCAGTTTATCGTCGACTAGAGGTAGGAATGAGCAGTTCTTC | CASSLSSTRGRNEQFF
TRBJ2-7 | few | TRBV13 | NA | TGTGCCAGCAGCTTATACCCTGACGGATCCTACGAGCAGTACTTC | CASSLYPDGSYEQYF
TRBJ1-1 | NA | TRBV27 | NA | TGTGCCAGCAGCCTTATTCCCTCGACTGAAGCTTTCTTT | CASSLIPSTEAFF
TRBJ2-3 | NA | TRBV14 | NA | TGTGCCAGCAGCCAAACTCCCCGGGAGACAGATACGCAGTATTTT | CASSQTPRETDTQYF
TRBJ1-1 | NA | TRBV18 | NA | TGTGCCAGCTCACCACGGGACATGAACACTGAAGCTTTCTTT | CASSPRDMNTEAFF
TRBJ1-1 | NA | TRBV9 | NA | TGTGCCAGCAGCGTCGTTGGGGATGCTGAAGCTTTCTTT | CASSVVGDAEAFF
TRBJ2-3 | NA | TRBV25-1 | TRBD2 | TGTGCCAGCAGTGACCGGGGGGTCACAGATACGCAGTATTTT | CASSDRGVTDTQYF
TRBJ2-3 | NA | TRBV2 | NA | TGTGCCAGCCGTTTCAGGTTATCTAGCACAGATACGCAGTATTTT | CASRFRLSSTDTQYF
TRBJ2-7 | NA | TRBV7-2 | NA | TGTGCCAGCAGCTTAGTAGGGTTCGAGCAGTACTTC | CASSLVGFEQYF
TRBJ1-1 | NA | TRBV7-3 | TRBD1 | TGTGCCAGCAAAGGGGGCATGAACACTGAAGCTTTCTTT | CASKGGMNTEAFF
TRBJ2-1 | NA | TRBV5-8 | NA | TGTGCCAGCAGCTTGATAGGGAGGGAGCAGTTCTTC | CASSLIGREQFF